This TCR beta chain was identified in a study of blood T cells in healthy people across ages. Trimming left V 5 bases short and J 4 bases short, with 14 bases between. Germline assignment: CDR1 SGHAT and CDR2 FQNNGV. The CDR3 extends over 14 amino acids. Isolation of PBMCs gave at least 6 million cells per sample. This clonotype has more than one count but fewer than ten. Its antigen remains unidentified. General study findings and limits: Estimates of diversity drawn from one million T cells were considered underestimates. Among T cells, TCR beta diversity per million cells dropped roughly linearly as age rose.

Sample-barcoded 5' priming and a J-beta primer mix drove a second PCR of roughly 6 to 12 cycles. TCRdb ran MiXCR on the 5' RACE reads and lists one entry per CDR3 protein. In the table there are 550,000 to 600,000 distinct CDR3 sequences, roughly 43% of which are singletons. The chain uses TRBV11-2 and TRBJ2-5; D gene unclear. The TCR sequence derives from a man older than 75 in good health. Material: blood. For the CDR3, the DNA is TGTGCCAGCAGCCAAAGCTCGGGCACAGAGACCCAGTACTTC. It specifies CASSQSSGTETQYF. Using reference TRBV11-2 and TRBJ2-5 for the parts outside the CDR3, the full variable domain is EAGVAQSPRYKIIEKRQSVAFWCNPISGHATLYWYQQILGQGPKLLIQFQNNGVVDDSQLPKDRFSAERLKGVDSTLKIQPAKLEDSAVYLCASSQSSGTETQYFGPGTRLLVL.